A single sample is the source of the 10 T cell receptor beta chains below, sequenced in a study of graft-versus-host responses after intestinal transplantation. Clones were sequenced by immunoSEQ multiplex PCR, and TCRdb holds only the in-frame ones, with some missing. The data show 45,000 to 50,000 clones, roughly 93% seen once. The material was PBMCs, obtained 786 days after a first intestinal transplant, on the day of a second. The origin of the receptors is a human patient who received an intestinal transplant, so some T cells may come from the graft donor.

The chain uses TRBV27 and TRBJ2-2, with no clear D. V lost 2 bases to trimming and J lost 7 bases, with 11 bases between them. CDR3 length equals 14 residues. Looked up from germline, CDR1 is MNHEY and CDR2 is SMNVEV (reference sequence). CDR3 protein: CASSLNGVGGELFF. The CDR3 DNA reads TGTGCCAGCAGTTTAAATGGGGTGGGCGGGGAGCTGTTTTTT.

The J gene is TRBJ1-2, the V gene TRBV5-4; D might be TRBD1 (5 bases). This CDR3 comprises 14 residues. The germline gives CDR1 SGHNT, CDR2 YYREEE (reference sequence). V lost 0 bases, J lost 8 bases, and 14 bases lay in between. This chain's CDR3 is CASSLEGRARGYTF. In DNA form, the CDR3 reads TGTGCCAGCAGCTTGGAGGGGAGAGCGAGGGGCTACACCTTC.

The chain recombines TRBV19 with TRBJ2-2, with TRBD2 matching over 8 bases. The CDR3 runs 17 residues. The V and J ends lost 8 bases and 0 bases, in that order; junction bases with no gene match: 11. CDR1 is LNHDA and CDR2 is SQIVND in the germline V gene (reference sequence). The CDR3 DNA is TGTGCCAGTGAACCCGGGACTAGTATACCGAACACCGGGGAGCTGTTTTTT. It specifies CASEPGTSIPNTGELFF.

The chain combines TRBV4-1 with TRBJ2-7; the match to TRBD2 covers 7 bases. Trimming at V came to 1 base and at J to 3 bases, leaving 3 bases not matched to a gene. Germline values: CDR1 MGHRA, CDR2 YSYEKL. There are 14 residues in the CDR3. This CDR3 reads CASSQGQRGYEQYF. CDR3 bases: TGCGCCAGCAGCCAAGGACAGCGGGGCTACGAGCAGTACTTC.

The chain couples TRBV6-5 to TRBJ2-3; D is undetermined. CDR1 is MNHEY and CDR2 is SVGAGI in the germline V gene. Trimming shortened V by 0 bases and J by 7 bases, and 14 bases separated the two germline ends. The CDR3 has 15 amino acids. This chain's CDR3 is CASSYSIRFTNTQYF. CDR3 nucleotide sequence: TGTGCCAGCAGTTACTCGATCAGGTTCACGAATACGCAGTATTTT.

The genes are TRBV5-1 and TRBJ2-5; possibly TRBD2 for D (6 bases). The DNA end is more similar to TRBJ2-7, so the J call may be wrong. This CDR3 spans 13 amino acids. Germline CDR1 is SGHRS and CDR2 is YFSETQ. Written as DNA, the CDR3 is TGCGCCAGCAGCTCGGGACTTTCCTACGAGCAGTACTTC. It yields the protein CASSSGLSYEQYF.

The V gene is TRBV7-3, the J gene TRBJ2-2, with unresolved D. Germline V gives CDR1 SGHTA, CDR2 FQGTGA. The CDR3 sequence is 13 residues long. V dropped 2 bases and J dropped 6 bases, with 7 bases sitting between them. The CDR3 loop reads CASSLVLAGELFF. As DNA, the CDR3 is TGTGCCAGCAGCTTAGTGTTGGCCGGGGAGCTGTTTTTT.

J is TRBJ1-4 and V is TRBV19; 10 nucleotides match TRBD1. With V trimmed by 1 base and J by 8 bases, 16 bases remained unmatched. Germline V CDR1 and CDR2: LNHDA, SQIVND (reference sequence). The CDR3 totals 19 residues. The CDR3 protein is CASSIGDRGWRGADEKLFF. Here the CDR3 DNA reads TGTGCCAGTAGTATAGGGGACAGGGGCTGGCGAGGAGCCGACGAAAAACTGTTTTTT.

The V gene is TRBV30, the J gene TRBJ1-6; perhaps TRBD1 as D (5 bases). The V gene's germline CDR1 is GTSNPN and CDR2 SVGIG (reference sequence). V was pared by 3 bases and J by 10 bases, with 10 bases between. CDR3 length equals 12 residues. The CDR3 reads CAWSQGESPLHF. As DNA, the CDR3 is TGTGCCTGGAGCCAGGGAGAGTCACCCCTCCACTTT.

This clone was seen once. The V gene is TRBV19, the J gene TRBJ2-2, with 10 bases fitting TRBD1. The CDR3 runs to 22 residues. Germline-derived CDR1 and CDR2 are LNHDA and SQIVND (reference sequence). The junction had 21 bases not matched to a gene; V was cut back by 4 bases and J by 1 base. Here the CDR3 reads CASSTIQVARQGARRNTGELFF. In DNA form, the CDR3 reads TGTGCCAGTAGTACCATCCAGGTGGCACGACAGGGGGCTAGGCGGAACACCGGGGAGCTGTTTTTT. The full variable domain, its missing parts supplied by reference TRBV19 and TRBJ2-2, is DGGITQSPKYLFRKEGQNVTLSCEQNLNHDAMYWYRQDPGQGLRLIYYSQIVNDFQKGDIAEGYSVSREKKESFPLTVTSAQKNPTAFYLCASSTIQVARQGARRNTGELFFGEGSRLTVL.